This TCR beta chain appears in the sequencing data of a study of T cells in Graves' hyperthyroidism and ophthalmopathy (dated by TCRdb to between 2018 and 2020). Study-wide context: Peripheral blood was collected at initial diagnosis, before any treatment. To identify distinguishing TCR V-J signatures, a discovery cohort of 100 or so patients was used, comprising some 45 with Graves' ophthalmopathy and around 57 with stable Graves' hyperthyroidism. Prospective prediction of ophthalmopathy was tested in an independent validation cohort of some 20 hyperthyroidism patients and roughly 16 patients who later progressed to ophthalmopathy. The roughly 100 discovery patients were randomly split 7:3 into training and test sets. The study also compared thyroid tissue and blood T-cell repertoires from five or six Graves' hyperthyroidism patients. After blood sampling, hyperthyroidism patients were treated with methimazole at a starting dose of 30 mg daily, and ophthalmopathy patients were treated with high-dose intravenous methylprednisolone. The paper reports TCR Vbeta CDR3 sequencing of roughly 140 peripheral blood samples: around 45 ophthalmopathy, roughly 74 hyperthyroidism and around 17 progressor patients. Study-level results and caveats: No statistical method was used to fix the sample size in advance, and group allocation was not hidden from the investigators. A model built on a 13 V-J signature distinguished ophthalmopathy from stable hyperthyroidism, reaching roughly 88% sensitivity and about 81% specificity in cross-validation and 80%/75% in testing. Most expanded thyroid clonotypes (frequency above 0.001) were also detected in blood, suggesting blood repertoires may reflect thyroid immune responses. In validation, progression to ophthalmopathy was predicted by the model with roughly 69% sensitivity and under 85% specificity, a median of around 5.9 months before onset.

From the cysteine up to the phenylalanine, the CDR3 has a length of 18 residues. Of all the DNA, just the CDR3 is kept, 54 bases in frame from base 1. Reading the germline V gene gives CDR1 MDHEN and CDR2 SYDVKM. After removal of 5 bases from V and 3 bases from J, the junction retains 10 bases not matched to a gene. This clonotype was seen repeatedly, ten times or more. The target of this receptor is not known. There are no base qualities to consult, and no much larger clone falls within one base. The TCR beta CDR3 regions were amplified from RNA transcripts. The first round of RT-PCR for the TCR CDR3 was performed with the HTBI primer set and the Qiagen OneStep RT-PCR kit. A second multiplex PCR round built the libraries, followed by size selection and purification. Sequencing of the libraries was done on an Illumina HiSeq2000 using paired-end 100 bp reads. The study's own analysis went as follows. SOAPnuke was used to process the raw data, throwing out any read that contained adapters or uncalled bases, had a mean Phred below 15, or lacked an exact constant-primer or identifier match. High-quality paired reads were merged using COPE v1.2.5, and each unique nucleotide sequence was defined as a clonotype. MiTCR v1.1 was used to align the clonotypes against IMGT TRBV, TRBD and TRBJ reference segments. Analysis was restricted to V-J combinations with a frequency above 0.0001, which covered approximately 99% of repertoires. The TCS score was defined as the ratio of F50 (clonal expansion) to E x V (chaos), calculated using BLOSUM62-based TCRdist between CDR3 peptides within each V-J. Welch's t-statistics and random forest reduced roughly 500 V-J features to roughly 13, which were used in a naive Bayes classifier (R e1071). TCRdb redid the processing of the public reads, applying fastp at Q25 and MiXCR, and retained in-frame beta chains. Rows with one shared CDR3 protein collapse into an entry with the most common genes and DNA. The V and J calls follow TCRdb's processing rather than the paper's. This sample gives 550,000 to 650,000 distinct CDR3 sequences in total; about 15% of them show up just once. More than 11% of the sample lies in the top ten.

Stable Graves' hyperthyroidism was defined as the absence of progression to ophthalmopathy over 18 months of follow-up. Hyperthyroidism patients were newly diagnosed, had a disease duration of under 2 months, and were aged 18 to 65 years. Exclusion was applied to patients with uncontrolled infections, other autoimmune diseases, pregnancy or lactation. Diagnoses were based on clinical symptoms, serum thyroxine and TRAb, thyroid ultrasound and orbital computed tomography. Ficoll-Paque density gradient centrifugation was used to isolate PBMCs from approximately 11 ml of fresh peripheral blood. Total RNA was extracted using Trizol reagent, and RNA quality was assessed on an Agilent 2100 Bioanalyzer.

The source is a woman aged 40 to 50 with Graves' hyperthyroidism. Sequenced input: blood. The receptor chain draws on TRBV28 and TRBJ1-4, and 12 junctional nucleotides match TRBD1. The sequence in DNA is TGTGCCAGCAGTGACCCGGGACAGGGGGCTTTTCCTAATGAAAAACTGTTTTTT. Translated, it reads CASSDPGQGAFPNEKLFF.